The clone carrying this T cell receptor (beta chain) was detected many times. At least 6 micrograms of total RNA were extracted per sample. Using a J-beta primer mix together with a sample-barcoded 5' primer, a second PCR was run for roughly 6 to 11 cycles. MiXCR, applied by TCRdb to the 5' RACE reads, yields one record per CDR3 protein. The sample includes some 1.7 million distinct CDR3 sequences, 28% seen only once; the top ten take 7% to 9%. The source of the sample is a study of blood T cells in healthy people across ages. This CDR3 is 12 amino acids long. Germline V gene data show CDR1 as MDHEN and CDR2 as SYDVKM. Trimming shortened V by 9 bases and J by 2 bases, and 11 bases separated the two germline ends.

What was sequenced was blood. This sequence joins TRBV28 and TRBJ2-7; no clear D gene. The origin of this receptor is a woman aged 25 to 39 in good health. The CDR3 DNA is TGTGCCAGTCAAGGCAACGCCTACGAGCAGTACTTC. Its protein product is CASQGNAYEQYF.